This is a list of T cell receptor beta chains from one sample in a study of preoperative IRX-2 immunotherapy in early breast cancer. Libraries were prepared by immunoSEQ multiplex PCR; TCRdb keeps only in-frame clonotypes and omits some of them. The sample lists around 22,000 clones, 70% to 90% occurring once. The sample consisted of tumor tissue, taken after IRX-2 immunotherapy. The receptor set was obtained from a human donor with breast cancer. The CDR3 runs from the conserved cysteine through the conserved F or W. The D gene is left open where the match is weak. Size is omitted from some rows. Given values are once, few, many or a class for expanded clones.

size	D	V	J	DNA	CDR3
-	-	TRBV6-6	TRBJ1-3	TGTGCCAGCAGTTACCCAGCAGGCCCTGGAAACACCATATATTTT	CASSYPAGPGNTIYF
-	-	TRBV11-2	TRBJ1-2	TGTGCCAGCAAAGGGGCTAACTATGGCTACACCTTC	CASKGANYGYTF
-	-	TRBV5-8	TRBJ1-4	TGTGCCAGCAGCTGGGGCGCGGCGAATGAAAAACTGTTTTTT	CASSWGAANEKLFF
-	-	TRBV28	TRBJ1-2	TGTGCCAGCAGTTTACTATTGAGGGGTGGTGGCTACACCTTC	CASSLLLRGGGYTF
-	-	TRBV18	TRBJ1-6	TGTGCCAGCTCGGGTGGGAATTCACCCCTCCACTTT	CASSGGNSPLHF
-	-	TRBV11-2	TRBJ1-1	TGTGCCAGCAGCTCTCGGGGGGCAGTTGTCAGAGCTTTCTTT	CASSSRGAVVRAFF
-	-	TRBV5-4	TRBJ2-5	TGTGCCAGCAGCTTCCGGGGCGAGACCCAGTACTTC	CASSFRGETQYF
-	-	TRBV18	TRBJ1-5	TGTGCCAGCTCGCCCGACATGAGGCAGCCCCAGCATTTT	CASSPDMRQPQHF
-	-	TRBV10-1	TRBJ1-3	TGCGCCAGCACTGGAGGGGTTGGAAACACCATATATTTT	CASTGGVGNTIYF
-	-	TRBV27	TRBJ1-5	TGTGCCAGCAGGAAGTTGGCAGGGTCCCCTAATCAGCCCCAGCATTTT	CASRKLAGSPNQPQHF
-	-	TRBV10-3	TRBJ1-1	TGTGCCATCAGTGGGGGCCCGAACACTGAAGCTTTCTTT	CAISGGPNTEAFF
-	-	TRBV5-1	TRBJ1-1	TGCGCCAGCCGGTCACAGGGGAACACTGAAGCTTTCTTT	CASRSQGNTEAFF
-	-	TRBV19	TRBJ1-2	TGTGCCAGTAGTTTTACAGGGTTCTATGGCTACACCTTC	CASSFTGFYGYTF
-	-	TRBV5-1	TRBJ2-3	TGCGCCAGCAGCCCACCTGAGCGCCCAGATACGCAGTATTTT	CASSPPERPDTQYF
once	-	TRBV6-5	TRBJ1-1	TGTGCCAGCAGGCCGTCAGGGGCGCGGACTGAAGCTTTCTTT	CASRPSGARTEAFF
-	TRBD2	TRBV18	TRBJ2-3	TGTGCCAGCTCACCGGATTCAGGACTAGCGGGTGAAGATACGCAGTATTTT	CASSPDSGLAGEDTQYF
-	-	TRBV30	TRBJ2-7	TGTGCCTGGACCCCTCCCGGGTTCAACGGCATCTACGAGCAGTACTTC	CAWTPPGFNGIYEQYF